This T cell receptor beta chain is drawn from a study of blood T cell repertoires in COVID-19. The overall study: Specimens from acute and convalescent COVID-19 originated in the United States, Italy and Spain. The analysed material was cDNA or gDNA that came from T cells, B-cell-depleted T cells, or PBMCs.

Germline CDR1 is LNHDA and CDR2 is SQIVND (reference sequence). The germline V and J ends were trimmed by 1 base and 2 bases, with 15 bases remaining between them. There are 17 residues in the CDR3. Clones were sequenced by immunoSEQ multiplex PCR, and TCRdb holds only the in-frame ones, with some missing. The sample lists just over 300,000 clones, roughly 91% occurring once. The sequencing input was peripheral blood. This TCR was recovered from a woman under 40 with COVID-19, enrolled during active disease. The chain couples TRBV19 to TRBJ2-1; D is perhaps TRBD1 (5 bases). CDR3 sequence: CASSIGWTIGPYNEQFF. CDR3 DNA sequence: TGTGCCAGTAGTATAGGTTGGACAATTGGCCCCTACAATGAGCAGTTCTTC.